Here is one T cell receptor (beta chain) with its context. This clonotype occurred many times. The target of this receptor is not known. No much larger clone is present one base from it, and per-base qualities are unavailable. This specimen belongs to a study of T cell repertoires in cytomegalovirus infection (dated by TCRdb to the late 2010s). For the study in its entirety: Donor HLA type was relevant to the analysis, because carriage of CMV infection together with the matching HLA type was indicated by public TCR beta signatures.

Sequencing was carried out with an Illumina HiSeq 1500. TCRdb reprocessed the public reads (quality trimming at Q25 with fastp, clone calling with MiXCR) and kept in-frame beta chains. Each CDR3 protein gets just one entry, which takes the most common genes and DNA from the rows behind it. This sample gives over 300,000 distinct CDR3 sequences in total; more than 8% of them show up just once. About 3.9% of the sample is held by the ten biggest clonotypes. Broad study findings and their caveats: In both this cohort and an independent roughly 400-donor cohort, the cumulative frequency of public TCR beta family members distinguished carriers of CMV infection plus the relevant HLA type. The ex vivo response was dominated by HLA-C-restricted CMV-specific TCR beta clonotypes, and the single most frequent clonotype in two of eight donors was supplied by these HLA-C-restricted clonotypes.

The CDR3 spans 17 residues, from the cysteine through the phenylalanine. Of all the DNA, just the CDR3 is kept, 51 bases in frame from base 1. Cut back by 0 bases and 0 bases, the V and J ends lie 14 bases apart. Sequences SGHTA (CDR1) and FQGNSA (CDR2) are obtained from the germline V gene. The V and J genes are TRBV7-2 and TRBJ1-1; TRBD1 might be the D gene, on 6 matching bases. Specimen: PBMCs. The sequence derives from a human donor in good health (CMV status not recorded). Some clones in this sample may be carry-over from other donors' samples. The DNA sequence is TGTGCCAGCAGCTTAGCGCCGACAGGAAGGGTGAACACTGAAGCTTTCTTT. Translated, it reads CASSLAPTGRVNTEAFF.